A single sample is the source of the 23 T cell receptor beta chains below, sequenced in a study of monozygotic twins with inflammatory bowel disease (dated by TCRdb to between 2018 and 2020). Libraries were constructed by 5' RACE. The reads were generated on an Illumina HiSeq 2500. The reads were reprocessed in TCRdb, with one entry per CDR3 protein sequence and no accompanying DNA. This sample's table has entries for around 47,000 distinct CDR3 sequences. Clones ranked in the top ten supply about 5% of the sample. Sequencing input: blood. The origin of the receptors is a human donor with ulcerative colitis or Crohn's disease, or a healthy co-twin of an affected twin (not recorded which).

V gene TRBV27 combines with J gene TRBJ2-3; TCRdb names TRBD1, which stays unverified in the absence of DNA. The CDR3 has 14 residues. CDR1 MNHEY and CDR2 SMNVEV come from the germline V gene (reference sequence). The CDR3 reads CASSLRTVPDTQYF.

The V call is TRBV5-1, the J call TRBJ2-3; TCRdb returns TRBD1, unconfirmable since there is no DNA. The CDR3 is made up of 15 amino acids. Germline V CDR1 and CDR2: SGHRS, YFSETQ. The CDR3 here is CASSLAGMGADTQYF. Using reference TRBV5-1 and TRBJ2-3 for the parts outside the CDR3, the full variable domain is KAGVTQTPRYLIKTRGQQVTLSCSPISGHRSVSWYQQTPGQGLQFLFEYFSETQRNKGNFPGRFSGRQFSNSRSEMNVSTLELGDSALYLCASSLAGMGADTQYFGPGTRLTVL.

CDR3 sequence reads: CAISDPGSGNTEAFF. This chain joins TRBV10-3 and TRBJ1-1; TCRdb picks TRBD1, but there is no DNA to check that call. This CDR3 is 15 amino acids long. The germline V gene has CDR1 ENHRY and CDR2 SYGVKD.

The chain couples TRBV6-1 to TRBJ2-7; TCRdb calls TRBD1, which cannot be checked without DNA. CDR3 size: 14 residues. CDR1 MNHNS and CDR2 SASEGT come from the germline V gene. The CDR3 spells CASRNRESSYEQYF.

The chain uses TRBV7-9 and TRBJ2-7; there is no DNA to check the TCRdb D call of TRBD2. This CDR3 is 12 amino acids long. The V gene's germline CDR1 is SEHNR and CDR2 FQNEAQ (reference sequence). The CDR3 loop reads CASSLGRNEQYF. The full variable domain, its missing parts supplied by reference TRBV7-9 and TRBJ2-7, is DTGVSQNPRHKITKRGQNVTFRCDPISEHNRLYWYRQTLGQGPEFLTYFQNEAQLEKSRLLSDRFSAERPKGSFSTLEIQRTEQGDSAMYLCASSLGRNEQYFGPGTRLTVT.

The J gene is TRBJ1-1, the V gene TRBV6-1; TCRdb's D gene call, TRBD1, goes unchecked for lack of DNA. CDR3 size: 14 residues. The germline V gene has CDR1 MNHNS and CDR2 SASEGT. CDR3 region: CAIHYGTGFTEAFF.

The gene calls are TRBV20-1 and TRBJ1-3. In germline, CDR1 is DFQATT, CDR2 SNEGSKA (reference sequence). The CDR3 has 15 residues. The chain's CDR3 is CSAGTTEYSGNTIYF.

This sequence joins TRBV27 and TRBJ2-3; TCRdb selects TRBD1, and the lack of DNA leaves this call unchecked. The CDR3 has 15 amino acids. Germline V gene sequence: CDR1 MNHEY, CDR2 SMNVEV (reference sequence). CDR3 sequence reads: CASSNRDRSTDTQYF.

The V gene is TRBV7-3, the J gene TRBJ2-2; the D call of TRBD2 rests on TCRdb alone, since no DNA is present to check it. The CDR3 loop spans 16 amino acids. Germline CDR1 and CDR2: SGHTA and FQGTGA. CDR3 region: CASSLIGTRKTGELFF.

The V gene is TRBV5-1, the J gene TRBJ1-1. The CDR3 sequence is 15 residues long. The V gene's germline CDR1 is SGHRS and CDR2 YFSETQ. This chain's CDR3 is CASSLNGGMNTEAFF.

The gene calls are TRBV28 and TRBJ1-2; the D call from TCRdb, TRBD1, cannot be confirmed without DNA. CDR1 and CDR2 from the germline V gene are MDHEN and SYDVKM. This CDR3 is built from 12 residues. CDR3 residues: CASSLRAEGYTF.

The V call is TRBV5-1, the J call TRBJ2-1. Germline CDR1 is SGHRS and CDR2 is YFSETQ. The CDR3 length is 14 residues. The CDR3 loop is CASSSDTSYNEQFF.

The chain is built from TRBV7-2 and TRBJ2-1; the TCRdb D gene call, TRBD1, has no DNA to confirm it. The length of the CDR3 is 12 residues. Looked up from germline, CDR1 is SGHTA and CDR2 is FQGNSA. CDR3 loop: CASSGRVGEQFF.

The V gene is TRBV5-4, the J gene TRBJ2-7; TCRdb's D call, TRBD2, is unchecked because there is no DNA. Germline CDR1 is SGHNT and CDR2 is YYREEE (reference sequence). The CDR3 runs 14 residues. The CDR3 loop reads CASSPAGSSREQYF. Full variable domain (outside the CDR3, taken from reference TRBV5-4 and TRBJ2-7): ETGVTQSPTHLIKTRGQQVTLRCSSQSGHNTVSWYQQALGQGPQFIFQYYREEENGRGNFPPRFSGLQFPNYSSELNVNALELDDSALYLCASSPAGSSREQYFGPGTRLTVT.

This chain uses TRBV18 with TRBJ2-1; without DNA, the TCRdb call of TRBD1 cannot be checked. Per the germline V gene, CDR1 is KGHSH and CDR2 is LQKENI. The CDR3 is made up of 15 amino acids. CDR3 amino acids: CASSPGTGTYNEQFF.

The gene calls are TRBV6-1 and TRBJ1-5. Germline assignment: CDR1 MNHNS and CDR2 SASEGT. The CDR3 sequence is 16 residues long. CDR3 region: CASSVDLLPRNQPQHF.

This chain joins TRBV29-1 and TRBJ1-2. CDR3 size: 13 residues. Germline loops: CDR1 SQVTM, CDR2 ANQGSEA. The chain's CDR3 is CSVGQDLNYGYTF.

This chain joins TRBV7-2 and TRBJ1-1; TCRdb calls TRBD1, which cannot be checked without DNA. CDR1 and CDR2 from the germline V gene are SGHTA and FQGNSA. This CDR3 comprises 13 residues. CDR3 residues: CASSLDTRGNAFF. The full variable domain, with the rest looked up from reference TRBV7-2 and TRBJ1-1, is GAGVSQSPSNKVTEKGKDVELRCDPISGHTALYWYRQSLGQGLEFLIYFQGNSAPDKSGLPSDRFSAERTGGSVSTLTIQRTQQEDSAVYLCASSLDTRGNAFFGQGTRLTVV.

CDR3 residues: CASSKGPTDHNEQFF. The gene calls are TRBV27 and TRBJ2-1; TCRdb indicates TRBD2, and absent DNA this call remains unverified. CDR1 MNHEY and CDR2 SMNVEV come from the germline V gene (reference sequence). This CDR3 has 15 amino acids.

The rearrangement joins TRBV29-1 to TRBJ2-1. Germline V gene sequence: CDR1 SQVTM, CDR2 ANQGSEA. The CDR3 length is 12 residues. The CDR3 reads CSVEEGYNEQFF.

The chain has TRBV24-1 and TRBJ2-6; the TCRdb D gene call, TRBD2, has no DNA to confirm it. The CDR3 totals 16 residues. Germline lookup yields CDR1 KGHDR and CDR2 SFDVKD. CDR3 protein: CATSDFSRTGANVLTF.

The J gene is TRBJ1-1, the V gene TRBV7-2; TCRdb gives TRBD1 as the D gene, but with no DNA this cannot be confirmed. Germline CDR1 is SGHTA and CDR2 is FQGNSA. This CDR3 comprises 13 residues. The CDR3 reads CASSLRGYTEAFF.

The chain recombines TRBV20-1 with TRBJ2-2; TCRdb proposes TRBD2, but this gene call is untestable without DNA. Per germline, CDR1 DFQATT and CDR2 SNEGSKA (reference sequence). The CDR3 is 22 amino acids. The CDR3 sequence: CSARDLSGSGEKQAPNTGELFF.